These 3 T cell receptor beta chains came from one sample sequenced in a study of T-cell memory formation after mild COVID-19 (dated by TCRdb to about 2021). The method behind the library was 5' RACE. The sequencer listed for this sample is Illumina NovaSeq 6000. TCRdb redid the processing of the public reads, applying fastp at Q25 and MiXCR, and retained in-frame beta chains. Rows matching on CDR3 protein sequence are summarized as one entry with the most common DNA and genes. The table for this sample lists over 150,000 distinct CDR3 sequences; approximately 17% of them were counted only once. In total, the top ten clones hold roughly 3.9% of the sample. Sequenced: PBMCs or a T cell subset sorted from them (not recorded which). These receptors were obtained from a man aged 18 to 30 who had mild COVID-19 (a few samples of this study predate the infection). The sample titles of this study are shuffled in the database, so cell type and time point are left out; the donor was told from shared clones.

The chain is built from TRBV20-1 and TRBJ2-4; the match to TRBD1 covers 8 bases. The germline gives CDR1 DFQATT, CDR2 SNEGSKA (reference sequence). The CDR3 consists of 18 residues. V lost 6 bases and J lost 0; bases outside the gene matches: 16. The CDR3, as DNA: TGCAGTGCCCAGCGTAGGGACAGGACAATTCTAGCCAAAAACATTCAGTACTTC. It translates to CSAQRRDRTILAKNIQYF.

This clonotype was seen more than once but under ten times. The rearrangement uses TRBV4-3 and TRBJ1-4; 11 bases are shared with TRBD1. The CDR3 is 15 amino acids. Germline trimming cut 1 base from V and 5 bases from J; bases unmatched to any gene: 0. In germline, CDR1 is LGHNA, CDR2 YSLEER. In DNA, the CDR3 is TGCGCCAGCAGCCAAGGGGACAGGGGGAATGAAAAACTGTTTTTT. Its protein is CASSQGDRGNEKLFF.

A few counts support this clonotype. The genes are TRBV15 and TRBJ2-1; 11 positions agree with TRBD2. In germline, CDR1 is LNHNV, CDR2 YYDKDF (reference sequence). With 1 base clipped from V and 1 base from J, the junction kept 9 bases outside the gene matches. This CDR3 contains 19 residues. The CDR3 sequence: CATSRGGLAGGVSYNEQFF. The CDR3 DNA follows: TGTGCCACCAGCAGAGGGGGCCTAGCGGGGGGCGTATCCTACAATGAGCAGTTCTTC.